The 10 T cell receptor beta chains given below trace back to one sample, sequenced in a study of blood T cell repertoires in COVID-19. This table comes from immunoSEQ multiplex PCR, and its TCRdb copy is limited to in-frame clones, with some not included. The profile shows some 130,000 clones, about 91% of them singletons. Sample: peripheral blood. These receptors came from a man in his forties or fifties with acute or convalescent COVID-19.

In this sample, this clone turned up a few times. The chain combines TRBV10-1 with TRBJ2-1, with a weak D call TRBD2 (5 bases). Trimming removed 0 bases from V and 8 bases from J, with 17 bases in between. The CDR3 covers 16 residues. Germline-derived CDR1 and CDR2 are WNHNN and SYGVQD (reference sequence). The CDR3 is CASSESLSASGYEQFF. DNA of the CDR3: TGCGCCAGCAGTGAGTCGCTTAGCGCCAGTGGCTATGAGCAGTTCTTC.

The CDR3 DNA follows: TGTGCCAGCAGTTTAAAGTGGAGGGGCTACACCTTC. Amino acid sequence: CASSLKWRGYTF. This chain joins TRBV12-3 or TRBV12-4 and TRBJ1-2; D unresolved. V was cut by 2 bases and J by 8 bases, with 9 bases left in between. The CDR3 covers 12 residues.

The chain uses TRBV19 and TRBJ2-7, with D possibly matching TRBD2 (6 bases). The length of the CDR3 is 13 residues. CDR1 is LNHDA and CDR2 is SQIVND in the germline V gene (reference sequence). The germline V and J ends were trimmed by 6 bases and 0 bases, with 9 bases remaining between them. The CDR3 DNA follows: TGTGCCAGTAGGGGAGGCCACTCCTACGAGCAGTACTTC. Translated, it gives CASRGGHSYEQYF.

The CDR3 coding sequence is TGCAGCGTTGAAAAATCGACAGGGAAGAACGAGCAGTACTTC. Amino acid sequence: CSVEKSTGKNEQYF. V usage is TRBV29-1 and J usage is TRBJ2-7; TRBD1 matches 7 bases. V was pared by 2 bases and J by 5 bases, with 9 bases of the junction left unmatched. Germline lookup yields CDR1 SQVTM and CDR2 ANQGSEA. This CDR3 contains 14 residues.

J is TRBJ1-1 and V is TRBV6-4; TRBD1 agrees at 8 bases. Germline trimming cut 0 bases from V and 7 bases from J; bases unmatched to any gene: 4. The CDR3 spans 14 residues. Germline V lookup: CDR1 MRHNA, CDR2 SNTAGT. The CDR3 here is CASSDSRDRSEAFF. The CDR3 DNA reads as TGTGCCAGCAGTGACTCCAGGGACAGGAGTGAAGCTTTCTTT.

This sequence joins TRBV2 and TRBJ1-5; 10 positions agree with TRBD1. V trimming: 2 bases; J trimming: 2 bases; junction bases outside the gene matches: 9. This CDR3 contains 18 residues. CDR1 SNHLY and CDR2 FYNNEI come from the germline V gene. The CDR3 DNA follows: TGTGCCAGCAGTGAACCGGACAGGGGGATTCGAGGCAATCAGCCCCAGCATTTT. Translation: CASSEPDRGIRGNQPQHF.

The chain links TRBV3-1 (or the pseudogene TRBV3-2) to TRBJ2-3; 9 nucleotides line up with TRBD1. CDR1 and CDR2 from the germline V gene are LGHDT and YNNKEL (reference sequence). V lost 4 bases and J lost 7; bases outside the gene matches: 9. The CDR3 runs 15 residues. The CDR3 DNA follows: TGTGCCAGCAGCCCCGGGACAGGGCGAGTAAATACGCAGTATTTT. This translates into CASSPGTGRVNTQYF.

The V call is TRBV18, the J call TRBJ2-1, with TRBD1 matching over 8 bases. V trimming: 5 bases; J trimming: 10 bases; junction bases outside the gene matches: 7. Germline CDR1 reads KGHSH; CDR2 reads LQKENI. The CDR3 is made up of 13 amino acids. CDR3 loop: CASSTTGGREQFF. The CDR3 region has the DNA TGTGCCAGCTCAACCACAGGGGGACGAGAGCAGTTCTTC.

In DNA, the CDR3 is TGCGCCAGCAGCTTGGAGGAGTACTACAATGAGCAGTTCTTC. This codes for CASSLEEYYNEQFF. V gene TRBV5-1 combines with J gene TRBJ2-1; D is unclear. Per the germline V gene, CDR1 is SGHRS and CDR2 is YFSETQ. V lost 0 bases to trimming and J lost 3 bases, with 7 bases between them. CDR3 length equals 14 residues.

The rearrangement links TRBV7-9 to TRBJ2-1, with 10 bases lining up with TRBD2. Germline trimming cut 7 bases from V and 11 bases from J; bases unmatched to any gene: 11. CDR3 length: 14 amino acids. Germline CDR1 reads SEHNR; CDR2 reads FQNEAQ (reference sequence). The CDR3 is CASILLGTSDQQFF. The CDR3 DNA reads TGTGCCAGCATCCTTCTAGGGACTAGCGACCAGCAGTTCTTC.